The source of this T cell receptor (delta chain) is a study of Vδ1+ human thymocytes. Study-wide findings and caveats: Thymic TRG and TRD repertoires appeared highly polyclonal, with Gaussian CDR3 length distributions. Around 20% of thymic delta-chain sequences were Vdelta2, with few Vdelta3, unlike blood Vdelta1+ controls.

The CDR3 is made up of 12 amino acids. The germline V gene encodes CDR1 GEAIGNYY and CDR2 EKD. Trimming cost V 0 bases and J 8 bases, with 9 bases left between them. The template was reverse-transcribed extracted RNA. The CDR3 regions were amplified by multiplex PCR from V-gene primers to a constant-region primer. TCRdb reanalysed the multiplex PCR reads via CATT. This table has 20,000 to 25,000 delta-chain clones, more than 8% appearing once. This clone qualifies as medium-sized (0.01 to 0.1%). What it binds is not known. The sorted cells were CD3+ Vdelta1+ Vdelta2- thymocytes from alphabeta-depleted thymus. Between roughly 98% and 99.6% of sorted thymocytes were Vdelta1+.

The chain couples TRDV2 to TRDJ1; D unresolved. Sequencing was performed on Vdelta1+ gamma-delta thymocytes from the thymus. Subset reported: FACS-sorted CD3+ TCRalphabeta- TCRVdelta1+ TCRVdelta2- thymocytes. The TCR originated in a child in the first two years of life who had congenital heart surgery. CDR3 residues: CACDTGRVKLIF. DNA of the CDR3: TGTGCCTGTGACACCGGCCGGGTCAAACTCATCTTT.